Listed below are T cell receptor beta chains from one sample, sequenced in a study of blood T cell repertoires in COVID-19. Sequencing used immunoSEQ multiplex PCR; TCRdb keeps in-frame clones, though not all of them. The table shows a few hundred thousand clones, with about 85% occurring only once. Sample: peripheral blood. Receptors were obtained from a woman between 50 and 59 years old with active or convalescent COVID-19. The CDR3 runs from the conserved cysteine through the conserved F or W.

V gene	J gene	CDR3 protein
TRBV5-6	TRBJ1-1	CASSQGQTPTNTEAFF
TRBV5-1	TRBJ2-3	CASSSGPRAGDTQYF
TRBV19	TRBJ2-5	CASTRTSGRRQETQYF
TRBV6-5	TRBJ1-6	CASRPWTGRKVHF
TRBV7-6	TRBJ2-2	CASSPDSDRTNTGELFF
TRBV5-1	TRBJ2-3	CASSSASFTDTQYF
TRBV5-1	TRBJ2-4	CASSRGLAGAGAAKNIQYF
TRBV27	TRBJ1-4	CARTGNPTNEKLFF
TRBV9	TRBJ2-1	CASSAEGGPNYNEQFF
TRBV2	TRBJ1-2	CASRGQGFIDGYTF
TRBV18	TRBJ1-2	CASSPRAGQGSYPGGYGYTF
TRBV30	TRBJ1-2	CAWAKGVVYGYTF
TRBV6-5	TRBJ1-2	CASSRTGVGYGYTF
TRBV5-1	TRBJ1-1	CASSLNRPDTEAFF
TRBV5-1	TRBJ1-2	CASSPATGLGYGYTF
TRBV15	TRBJ2-3	CATSRDQGKQYF
TRBV7-3	TRBJ2-7	CASSLAREGYEQYF
TRBV6-6	TRBJ2-5	CASRPGQGNRGTQYF
TRBV10-3	TRBJ2-3	CAISKKGLAGTTGTDTQYF
TRBV28	TRBJ2-7	CASGRLYEQYF
TRBV19	TRBJ2-3	CASSIGGGTDTQYF
TRBV5-4	TRBJ1-2	CASSLAGEGYTF
TRBV19	TRBJ1-6	CASSIRLQGRNSPLHF
TRBV2	TRBJ1-5	CASSEGSNQPQHF
TRBV30	TRBJ1-1	CAWSVRGGGLMNTEAFF
TRBV5-1	TRBJ2-1	CASSPGLLAGDGNEQFF
TRBV11-1	TRBJ2-5	CASTLGGVGETQYF
TRBV5-1	TRBJ1-1	CASSLQPGDTEAFF
TRBV11-3	TRBJ1-2	CASSPGGAVPAF
TRBV6-2/TRBV6-3	TRBJ1-1	CASSPAESRRDTEAFF
TRBV27	TRBJ1-1	CASRGPGVRTEAFF
TRBV5-4	TRBJ1-2	CASSLPTGSGGYTF
TRBV7-9	TRBJ2-1	CASGTSGSNEQFF
TRBV27	TRBJ1-6	CASKDRFGSPLHF
TRBV5-5	TRBJ2-5	CASSSTGVQETQYF
TRBV7-7	TRBJ2-5	CASSEGVAGVETQYF
TRBV25-1	TRBJ2-5	CASSEILRGTKETQYF
TRBV9	TRBJ2-1	CASSPRLSSYNEQFF
TRBV5-6	TRBJ1-2	CASSLLRVHGYTF
TRBV27	TRBJ1-6	CASSIHQGINSPLHF
TRBV6-5	TRBJ1-3	CASRENSGNTIYF
TRBV9	TRBJ1-3	CASSSRENSGNTIYF
TRBV28	TRBJ2-7	CASSFGSGTYEQYF
TRBV27	TRBJ2-7	CASSLTRGRDEQYF
TRBV28	TRBJ2-7	CACWGGSYEQYF
TRBV19	TRBJ1-1	CASSAGGGGWTEAFF
TRBV5-4	TRBJ2-3	CASSRRTPDTQYF
TRBV5-4	TRBJ2-1	CASSLFTSGAGTQFF
TRBV11-2	TRBJ2-7	CASSLGGGWYEQYF
TRBV7-9	TRBJ1-2	CASSLAGLANYGYTF
TRBV2	TRBJ1-1	CASPGQGRSGEAFF
TRBV28	TRBJ1-2	CASSRAHYGYTF